This is a list of T cell receptor beta chains from one sample in a study of shared clonotypes between healthy human individuals. The repertoire was sequenced with immunoSEQ multiplex PCR; TCRdb's copy has only in-frame clones and lacks some. The sample holds about 600,000 clones, more than 95% seen once. The source material was naive CD4+ T cells sorted from blood. The origin of the receptors is a woman in her twenties or thirties in good health. Both conserved end residues are part of each CDR3.

V | CDR3
TRBV6-1 | CASSLHSYNQPQHF
TRBV7-2 | CASSSTRVGETQYF
TRBV2 | CASVRNTEAFF
TRBV2 | CASSPRQGLQPQHF
TRBV11-3 | CASSLRTYEQYF
TRBV7-8 | CASSPLGNREQFF
TRBV7-8 | CASSLVSQGYEQYF
TRBV19 | CASSSKNTEAFF
TRBV2 | CASSELGSGNTIYF
TRBV19 | CASSIQGSYEQYF
TRBV18 | CASSPLLSGIPKDEQFF
TRBV5-1 | CASSPLAWVGSADTQYF
TRBV6-5 | CASSYSGLVTDTQYF
TRBV28 | CASSPTGPGFETQYF
TRBV28 | CASRGGRNEQFF
TRBV18 | CASSFPGQGSGYTF
TRBV5-1 | CASRTGTGVPDTQYF
TRBV2 | CASSEAGADDTGELFF
TRBV7-2 | CASSKRRKSYNEQFF
TRBV11-2 | CASSLRTGVSYEQYF
TRBV19 | CASSPWGGDATNEKLFF
TRBV5-1 | CASSPPLAGEETQYF